This T cell receptor (beta chain) came from a study of blood T cell repertoires in COVID-19. Original methodology: Cell counts per sample came from amplifying reference gene primers. Here immunoSEQ multiplex PCR was the method, and the copy in TCRdb shows in-frame clones only, minus some. The V and J calls and the clone size are those of that table, but D and trimming were determined from the DNA. The sample records over 60,000 clones, 89% being singletons. V lost 0 bases and J 1 base, leaving 8 bases between the germline ends. CDR3 length equals 15 residues. Germline V CDR1 and CDR2: LGHDT, YNNKEL (reference sequence).

The chain uses TRBV3-1 (or the pseudogene TRBV3-2) and TRBJ2-3; weak D call: TRBD2 (5 bases). The origin of this receptor is a man at least 80 years old with acute or convalescent COVID-19. The sample consisted of peripheral blood. CDR3 DNA sequence: TGTGCCAGCAGCCAAGACGGCGGGCGCACAGATACGCAGTATTTT. This encodes CASSQDGGRTDTQYF.